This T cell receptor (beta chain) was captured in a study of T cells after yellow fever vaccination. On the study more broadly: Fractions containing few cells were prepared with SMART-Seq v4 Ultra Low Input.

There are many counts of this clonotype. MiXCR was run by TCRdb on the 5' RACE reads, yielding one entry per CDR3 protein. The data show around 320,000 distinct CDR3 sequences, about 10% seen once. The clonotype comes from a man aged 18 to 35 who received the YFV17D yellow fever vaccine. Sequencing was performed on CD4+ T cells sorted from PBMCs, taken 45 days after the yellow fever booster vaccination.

The CDR3 DNA sequence: TGTGCCAGCAGCTTGTATAATTCACCCCTCCACTTT. Amino acids: CASSLYNSPLHF. V usage is TRBV7-3 and J usage is TRBJ1-6; D gene uncertain. The CDR3 runs to 12 residues. V was clipped by 3 bases and J by 4 bases, with 1 base between them. The V gene's germline CDR1 is SGHTA and CDR2 FQGTGA. Based on the CDR3 plus reference TRBV7-3 and TRBJ1-6, the full variable domain is GAGVSQTPSNKVTEKGKYVELRCDPISGHTALYWYRQSLGQGPEFLIYFQGTGAADDSGLPNDRFFAVRPEGSVSTLKIQRTERGDSAVYLCASSLYNSPLHFGNGTRLTVT.